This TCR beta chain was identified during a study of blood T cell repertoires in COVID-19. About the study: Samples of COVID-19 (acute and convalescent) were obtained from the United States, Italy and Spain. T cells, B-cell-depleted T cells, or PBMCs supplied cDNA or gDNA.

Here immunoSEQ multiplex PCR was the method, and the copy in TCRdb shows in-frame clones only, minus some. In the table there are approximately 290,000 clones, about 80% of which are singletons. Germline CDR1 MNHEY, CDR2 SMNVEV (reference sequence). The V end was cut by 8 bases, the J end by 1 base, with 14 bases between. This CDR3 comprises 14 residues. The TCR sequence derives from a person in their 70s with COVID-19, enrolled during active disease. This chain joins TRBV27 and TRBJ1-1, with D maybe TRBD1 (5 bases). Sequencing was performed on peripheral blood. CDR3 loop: CASGSVDRNTEAFF. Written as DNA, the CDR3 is TGTGCCAGCGGCTCCGTCGACAGGAACACTGAAGCTTTCTTT.